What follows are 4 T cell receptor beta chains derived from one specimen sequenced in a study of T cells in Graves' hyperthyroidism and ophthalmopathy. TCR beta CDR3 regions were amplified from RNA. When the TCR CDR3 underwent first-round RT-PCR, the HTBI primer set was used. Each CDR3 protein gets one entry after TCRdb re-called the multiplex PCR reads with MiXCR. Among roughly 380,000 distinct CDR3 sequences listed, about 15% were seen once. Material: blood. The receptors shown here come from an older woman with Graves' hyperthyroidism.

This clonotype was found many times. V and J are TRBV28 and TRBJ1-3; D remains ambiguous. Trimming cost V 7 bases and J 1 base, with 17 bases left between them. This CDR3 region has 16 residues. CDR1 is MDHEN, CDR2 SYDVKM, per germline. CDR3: CASTPVGTESGNTIYF. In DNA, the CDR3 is TGTGCCAGCACCCCCGTGGGTACAGAGTCTGGAAACACCATATATTTT.

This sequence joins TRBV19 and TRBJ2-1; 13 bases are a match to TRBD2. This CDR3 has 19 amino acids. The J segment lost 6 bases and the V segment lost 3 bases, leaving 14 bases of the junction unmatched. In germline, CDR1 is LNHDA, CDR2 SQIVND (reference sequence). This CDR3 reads CASSIRQGWTSGRGNEQFF. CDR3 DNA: TGTGCCAGTAGTATCCGGCAGGGGTGGACTAGCGGGAGAGGCAATGAGCAGTTCTTC.

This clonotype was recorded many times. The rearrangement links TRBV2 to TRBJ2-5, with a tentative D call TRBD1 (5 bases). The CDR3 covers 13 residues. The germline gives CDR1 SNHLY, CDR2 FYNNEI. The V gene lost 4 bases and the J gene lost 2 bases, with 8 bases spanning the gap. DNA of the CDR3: TGTGCCAGCAGTGTAGACAGTCAAGAGACCCAGTACTTC. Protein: CASSVDSQETQYF.

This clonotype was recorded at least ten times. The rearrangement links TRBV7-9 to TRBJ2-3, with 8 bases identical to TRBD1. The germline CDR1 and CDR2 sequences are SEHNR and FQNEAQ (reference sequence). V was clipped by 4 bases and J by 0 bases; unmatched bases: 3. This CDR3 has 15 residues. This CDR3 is CASSSDRASTDTQYF. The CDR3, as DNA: TGTGCCAGCAGCTCGGACAGGGCTAGCACAGATACGCAGTATTTT.